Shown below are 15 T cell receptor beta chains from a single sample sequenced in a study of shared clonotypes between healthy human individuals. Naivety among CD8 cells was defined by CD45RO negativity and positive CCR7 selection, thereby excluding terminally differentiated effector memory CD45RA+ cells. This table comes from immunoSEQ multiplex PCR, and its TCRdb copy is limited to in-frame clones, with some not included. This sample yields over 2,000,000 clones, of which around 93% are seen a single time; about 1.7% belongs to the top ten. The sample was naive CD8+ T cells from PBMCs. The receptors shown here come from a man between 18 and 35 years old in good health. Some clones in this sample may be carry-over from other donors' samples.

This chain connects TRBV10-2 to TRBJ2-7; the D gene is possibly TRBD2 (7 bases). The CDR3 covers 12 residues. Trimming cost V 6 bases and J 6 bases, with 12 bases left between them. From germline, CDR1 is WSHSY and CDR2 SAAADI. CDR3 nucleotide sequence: TGCGCCAGCAGACCGGGGGGCTCCGAGCAGTACTTC. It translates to CASRPGGSEQYF.

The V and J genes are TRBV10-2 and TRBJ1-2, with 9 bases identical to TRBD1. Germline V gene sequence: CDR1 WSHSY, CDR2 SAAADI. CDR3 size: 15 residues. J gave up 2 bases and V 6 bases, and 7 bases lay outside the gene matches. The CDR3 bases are TGCGCCAGCAGCGAAGGGGGGACAGGGAACTATGGCTACACCTTC. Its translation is CASSEGGTGNYGYTF.

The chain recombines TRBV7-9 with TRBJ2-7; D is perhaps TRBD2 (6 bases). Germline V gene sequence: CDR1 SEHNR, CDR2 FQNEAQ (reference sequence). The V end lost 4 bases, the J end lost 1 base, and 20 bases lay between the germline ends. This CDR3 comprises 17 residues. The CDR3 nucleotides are TGTGCCAGCAGCTGGGAGCCGGAGGGCCCCAAATCCTACGAGCAGTACTTC. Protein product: CASSWEPEGPKSYEQYF.

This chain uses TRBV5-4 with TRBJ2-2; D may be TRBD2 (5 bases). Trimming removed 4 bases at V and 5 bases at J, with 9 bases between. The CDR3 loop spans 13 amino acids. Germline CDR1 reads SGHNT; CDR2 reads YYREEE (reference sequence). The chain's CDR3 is CASSPRGTGELFF. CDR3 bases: TGTGCCAGCAGCCCCCGGGGAACCGGGGAGCTGTTTTTT.

Written as DNA, the CDR3 is TGTGCCAGCAGTCTCGGGGGAGGGACCACTGAAGCTTTCTTT. It translates to CASSLGGGTTEAFF. This chain joins TRBV6-5 and TRBJ1-1, with D tentatively TRBD1 (5 bases). CDR1 is MNHEY, CDR2 SVGAGI, per germline. Deletions cut 5 bases from V and 4 bases from J, with 14 bases between. CDR3 length: 14 amino acids.

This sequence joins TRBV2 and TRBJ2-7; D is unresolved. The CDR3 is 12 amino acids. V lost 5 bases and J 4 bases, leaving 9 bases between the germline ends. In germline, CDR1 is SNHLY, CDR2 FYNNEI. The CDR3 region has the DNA TGTGCCAGCAGTAAGACTGGTTACGAGCAGTACTTC. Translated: CASSKTGYEQYF.

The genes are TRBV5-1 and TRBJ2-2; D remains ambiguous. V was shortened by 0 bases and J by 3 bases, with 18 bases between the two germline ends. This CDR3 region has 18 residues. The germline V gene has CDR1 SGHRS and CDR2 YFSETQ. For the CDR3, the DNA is TGCGCCAGCAGCTTGGCCTTTCGGGTCAAGTCGGACACCGGGGAGCTGTTTTTT. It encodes CASSLAFRVKSDTGELFF.

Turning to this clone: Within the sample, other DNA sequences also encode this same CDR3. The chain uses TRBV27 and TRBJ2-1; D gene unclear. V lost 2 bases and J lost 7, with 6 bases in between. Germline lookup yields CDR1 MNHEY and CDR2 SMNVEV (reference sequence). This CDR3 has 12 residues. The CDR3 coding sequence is TGTGCCAGCAGTTTACCGAATAATGAGCAGTTCTTC. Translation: CASSLPNNEQFF.

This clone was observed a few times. The CDR3 nucleotides read TGCGCCAGCAATCACTTTGCCACTGAAGCTTTCTTT. Translation: CASNHFATEAFF. The rearrangement uses TRBV10-2 and TRBJ1-1, with no clear D. Deletions cut 7 bases from V and 4 bases from J, with 10 bases between. This CDR3 region has 12 residues. CDR1 and CDR2 (germline): WSHSY, SAAADI.

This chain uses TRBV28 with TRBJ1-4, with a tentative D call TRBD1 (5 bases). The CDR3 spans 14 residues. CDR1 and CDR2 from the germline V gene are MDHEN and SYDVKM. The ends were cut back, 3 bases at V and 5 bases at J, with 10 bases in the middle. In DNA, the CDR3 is TGTGCCAGCAGTTTCGGACATTCGAATGAAAAACTGTTTTTT. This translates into CASSFGHSNEKLFF.

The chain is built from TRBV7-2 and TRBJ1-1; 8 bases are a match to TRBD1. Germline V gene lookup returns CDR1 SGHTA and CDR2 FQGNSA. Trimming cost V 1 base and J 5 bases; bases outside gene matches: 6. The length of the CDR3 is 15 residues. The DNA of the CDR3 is TGTGCCAGCAGCTTAGGGGCAGGGGGCTTTACTGAAGCTTTCTTT. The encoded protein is CASSLGAGGFTEAFF.

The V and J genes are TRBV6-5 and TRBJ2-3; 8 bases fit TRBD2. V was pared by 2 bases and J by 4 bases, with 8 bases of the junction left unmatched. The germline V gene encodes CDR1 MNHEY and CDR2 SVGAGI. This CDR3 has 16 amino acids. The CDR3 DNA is TGTGCCAGCAGTTACCTTGGGGTAGCGGGACCAGATACGCAGTATTTT. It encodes CASSYLGVAGPDTQYF.

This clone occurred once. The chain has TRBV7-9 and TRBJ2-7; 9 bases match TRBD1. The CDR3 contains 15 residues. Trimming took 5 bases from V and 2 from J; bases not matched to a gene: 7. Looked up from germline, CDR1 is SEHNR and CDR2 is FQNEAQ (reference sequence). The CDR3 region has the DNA TGTGCCAGCAGCAGCCCGGGACAGGGACCCTACGAGCAGTACTTC. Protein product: CASSSPGQGPYEQYF.

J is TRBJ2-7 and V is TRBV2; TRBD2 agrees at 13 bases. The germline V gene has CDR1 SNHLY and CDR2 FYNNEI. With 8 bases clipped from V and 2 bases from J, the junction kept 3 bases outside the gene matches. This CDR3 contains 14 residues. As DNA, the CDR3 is TGTGCCAGCGGAGGACTAGCGGGAGCCTACGAGCAGTACTTC. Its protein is CASGGLAGAYEQYF.

The CDR3: CASSQGTGDNEKLFF. CDR3 bases: TGCGCCAGCAGCCAAGGGACAGGGGATAATGAAAAACTGTTTTTT. This sequence joins TRBV4-1 and TRBJ1-4, with 9 bases aligning to TRBD1. Per the germline V gene, CDR1 is MGHRA and CDR2 is YSYEKL. The CDR3 contains 15 residues. The V segment lost 1 base and the J segment 4 bases; nucleotides outside the gene matches: 1.